This T cell receptor beta chain came from a study of OX40 agonist ivuxolimab in advanced cancers. At the level of the study: Patients' therapy was ivuxolimab, an antibody that acts as an agonist of OX40 (CD134). Three partial responders included one hepatocellular carcinoma patient and two cutaneous melanoma patients. Findings and limits, study-wide: In general, CD8+ T cells held more expanded clones than CD4+ did, on average.

Data came from immunoSEQ multiplex PCR; TCRdb stores just in-frame clones and leaves some out. The sample shows 43,000 or so clones, roughly 89% of them seen only once. This CDR3 is 12 amino acids long. The germline V gene encodes CDR1 SGHDN and CDR2 FVKESK. Trimming stripped 1 base from V and 15 bases from J, with 13 bases between. As concerns this clone: Its antigen remains unknown.

J is TRBJ2-1 and V is TRBV14; D is perhaps TRBD1 or TRBD2 (5 bases each). The clonotype comes from an adult with an advanced solid tumor such as melanoma, head and neck, liver or kidney cancer. The input for sequencing was CD4+ or CD8+ T cells sorted from blood, taken in a trial of the OX40 agonist ivuxolimab. CDR3 in DNA: TGTGCCAGCAGCCAAGGAGGGACCTCGCCGTTCTTC. Protein product: CASSQGGTSPFF.